What follows describes a single TCR beta chain. What antigen it recognizes has not been identified. No per-base quality is available; no much larger clone lies one base away. The entry originates in a study of blood T cell repertoires in COVID-19 (dated by TCRdb to the early 2020s). With regard to the full study: Samples from collaborators originated in the United States, Italy and Spain and spanned both the acute and convalescent phases of COVID-19. The material from the prospective study consisted of cDNA or gDNA derived from T cells, B-cell-depleted T cells, or PBMCs. Deeply sampled blood TCRbeta repertoires from subjects exposed to, actively infected with, or recovered from COVID-19 were included in the dataset. A freely available public database, intended as a resource for researchers studying the immune response to SARS-CoV-2, is where the repertoires were released. The samples were drawn from the first 160 participants of the ongoing ImmuneRACE study and from 1,200 or so subjects provided by 6 global collaborators. Sample metadata almost always included a de-identified subject ID, COVID-19 status, age in years and sex. Where available, HLA class I and class II types were taken from metadata supplied by the sample provider and were not determined by assay-based typing. The paper's findings and limits, for the study overall: The quantity of clinical and demographic metadata differed by source and by participant and was supplied without curation.

TCRbeta CDR3 regions were amplified from genomic DNA by means of the immunoSEQ Assay, a bias-controlled multiplex PCR. Regarding the original processing steps: Nucleated cell counts per sample were estimated from amplification of reference gene primers within the assay. Sequence reads were collapsed and filtered to measure the absolute abundance of every unique TCRbeta CDR3 rearrangement. For each sample, productive Simpson clonality was calculated as the square root of Simpson's diversity index over productive rearrangements. Held by TCRdb, this immuneACCESS table contains in-frame sequences only and omits some clones. Under half of the omission traces to an unresolved V gene where checked; the cause of the rest is unknown. V and J calls and clone size follow that table, whereas D and trimming were derived from the DNA. Across this sample there are 150,000 to 200,000 clones, with roughly nine tenths seen only once. The ten biggest clones cover 1.5% to 2% of the sample.

A second Seattle source provided samples from volunteer blood donors who had recovered from COVID-19. The collaborating institutions used their own protocols to collect whole blood in K2EDTA tubes. For TCRbeta analysis, collaborators shipped samples as frozen whole blood, isolated PBMCs, or DNA extracted from either of those sample types. V loses 2 bases at its end and J loses 1 base; junction bases beyond the gene matches: 3. Taken from the germline V gene, the CDR1 and CDR2 loops are MDHEN and SYDVKM. Its CDR3 holds 16 amino acids, cysteine through phenylalanine. Just CDR3 DNA is preserved here, 48 bases in frame from base 1.

The clonotype comes from a man aged 18 to 30 who had recovered from COVID-19. Sequenced input: peripheral blood. The chain employs TRBV28 and TRBJ2-3, with TRBD2 matching 10 junction bases. The CDR3 protein: CASSLRLAGGTDTQYF. The base sequence is TGTGCCAGCAGTTTACGACTAGCGGGTGGCACAGATACGCAGTATTTT.